This T cell receptor beta chain was obtained from a study of breast tumors, draining lymph nodes, adjacent tissues (TCRdb year 2016). General notes on the study: In breast cancer patients, the study compared the TCR beta repertoires of tumor, adjacent nontumor tissue and axillary lymph nodes. In human breast cancer, the study set out to evaluate how tumor, surrounding tissue and draining lymph node repertoires relate to one another and whether T cells may move between these sites. The full study reports these points: The data were judged consistent with most tumor T cells deriving from the lymph node and then expanding within tumor tissue. The conclusion that tumor T cells originate in lymph nodes was presented as consistent with a hypothesis rather than as directly demonstrated. Tumor and nontumor tissue repertoires were significantly more similar in luminal-like than in basal-like breast cancer. T-cell repertoire diversity in tumors was found to be lower than in lymph nodes but higher than in nontumor tissue, and preferential V and J gene usage was observed.

V sheds 1 base and J sheds 4 bases, leaving 9 bases between their ends. For CDR1 and CDR2, the germline V gene lists MDHEN and SYDVKM. The CDR3 goes from the cysteine to the phenylalanine over 14 residues. Only the CDR3 region is kept as DNA, spanning 42 bases read in frame from base 1. Remarks on this clonotype: It lacks a known antigen. No quality values exist for individual bases; no much larger clone is one base distant.

The lymph node samples were taken from the axillary draining lymph nodes of breast cancer patients. Sequencing used an Illumina HiSeq 2000. TCR beta chain libraries were generated through multiplex PCR amplification. The amplified TCR beta chain products were analyzed by high-throughput sequencing. The public reads were quality trimmed at Q25 with fastp and then assembled into clones with MiXCR by TCRdb, keeping productive beta chains. Identical CDR3 proteins give one entry, which carries the most common genes and DNA. The sample table records about 200,000 distinct CDR3 sequences; 31% of these occur just once. The ten largest clonotypes hold 4% to 4.5% of the sample.

Sequencing used axillary lymph node tissue. The source of this sequence is a female donor with breast cancer. Some clones in this sample may be carry-over from other donors' samples. The rearrangement joined TRBV28 to TRBJ2-3, with the D segment identity uncertain. The CDR3 here reads CASSLSRVADTQYF. The nucleotide sequence is given as TGTGCCAGCAGTTTATCTAGGGTTGCAGATACGCAGTATTTT.